This T cell receptor (beta chain) was found in a study of T cell responses to AZD1222 COVID-19 vaccine. Points from the study as a whole: Most donors were white British and more were female, and clonal diversity was possibly underestimated. Unmutated regions of variants are reportedly targeted by nearly half of spike-specific TCRs.

Profiled with immunoSEQ multiplex PCR; TCRdb holds only in-frame clones, not every one. The table has fewer than 180,000 clones, 90% seen once. There are 14 residues in the CDR3. V dropped 8 bases and J dropped 4 bases, with 14 bases sitting between them. From germline, CDR1 is SNHLY and CDR2 FYNNEI. On this clone: Antigen specificity is unknown.

The clonotype comes from an adult who received the AZD1222 COVID-19 vaccine. The chain combines TRBV2 with TRBJ2-2; the D gene is possibly TRBD2 (6 bases). Here the sequenced sample was peripheral blood, taken 28 days after the second AZD1222 dose. The CDR3 sequence is CASGEGRITGELFF. The CDR3 DNA is TGTGCCAGCGGGGAAGGGAGGATCACCGGGGAGCTGTTTTTT.